These T cell receptor beta chains were read from a single sample in a study of blood T cell repertoires in COVID-19. Method: immunoSEQ multiplex PCR; TCRdb's copy keeps in-frame clones and lacks some. The data hold some 340,000 clones, with 85% to 95% observed a single time. Specimen: PBMCs or T cells enriched from blood (not recorded which). Receptors were obtained from a woman in her twenties or thirties who had been exposed to COVID-19. CDR3s include the opening cysteine and the closing phenylalanine or tryptophan. The D gene is left open where the match is weak.

j_gene | v_gene | d_gene | CDR3aa
TRBJ2-7 | TRBV18 | TRBD2 | CASSLSGGAYEQYF
TRBJ2-7 | TRBV6-5 | TRBD2 | CASSYSTSGLYEQYF
TRBJ1-5 | TRBV6-2/TRBV6-3 | TRBD1 | CASSPTSRDRGFMGNQPQHF
TRBJ1-1 | TRBV29-1 | NA | CSVDWGGTEAFF
TRBJ1-3 | TRBV5-1 | NA | CASSSGHISGNTIYF
TRBJ2-7 | TRBV27 | TRBD2 | CASKKSGGRPVSYEQYF
TRBJ1-2 | TRBV5-4 | NA | CASSSTPNYGYTF
TRBJ2-1 | TRBV2 | NA | CASSDDRRSYNEQFF
TRBJ1-2 | TRBV19 | TRBD1 | CASSRGQGQGGGYTF
TRBJ1-4 | TRBV18 | TRBD1 | CASSLNLLDRVQGEKLFF
TRBJ1-1 | TRBV12-3/TRBV12-4 | NA | CASSRGGWAFF
TRBJ1-2 | TRBV3-1/TRBV3-2 | TRBD1 | CASSHLSGQGANYGYTF
TRBJ1-1 | TRBV12-3/TRBV12-4 | NA | CASSPRVLTEAFF
TRBJ2-5 | TRBV29-1 | TRBD2 | CTGGEIGETQYF
TRBJ1-5 | TRBV7-2 | NA | CASSSPPGHYLSNQPQHF
TRBJ2-5 | TRBV5-6 | TRBD2 | CASSLTSGGAGGETQYF
TRBJ1-2 | TRBV11-2 | NA | CASSLDLYGYTF
TRBJ2-5 | TRBV5-4 | NA | CASSVGRGRETQYF
TRBJ1-6 | TRBV19 | TRBD1 | CASSTRGQSPLHF
TRBJ1-2 | TRBV5-1 | TRBD1 | CASSPGQGYGYTF
TRBJ1-2 | TRBV29-1 | NA | CSVTLVTLLHTF
TRBJ2-7 | TRBV10-3 | TRBD1 | CAIASGQGTYEQYF
TRBJ2-5 | TRBV11-1 | TRBD2 | CASSLVVRGGGETQYF
TRBJ1-2 | TRBV11-2 | TRBD1 | CASSLYPGADRQGFYTF
TRBJ1-4 | TRBV3-1/TRBV3-2 | NA | CASSPRQIEKLFF
TRBJ1-1 | TRBV7-3 | TRBD1 | CASSAQGGTEAFF
TRBJ1-2 | TRBV4-3 | NA | CASSQAGQWGLGGYTF
TRBJ1-5 | TRBV2 | NA | CASSEEGRQPQHF
TRBJ2-1 | TRBV10-3 | TRBD1 | CAISELTGVNEQFF